The sequence of this T cell receptor beta chain was determined in a study of T cells in Graves' hyperthyroidism and ophthalmopathy. Findings and caveats of the study: Blood also contained most expanded thyroid clonotypes above 0.001. Classification by a 13 V-J model distinguished ophthalmopathy from stable hyperthyroidism.

The CDR3 loop spans 16 amino acids. Germline CDR1 and CDR2: SEHNR and FQNEAQ (reference sequence). The trim removed 6 bases at V and 5 bases at J, leaving 11 bases unmatched. At least ten counts were recorded for this clonotype. Its antigen is not identified. TCR beta CDR3 sequences were amplified from RNA transcripts. TCR CDR3 regions were first amplified by RT-PCR with HTBI primers. TCRdb passed the multiplex PCR reads through MiXCR, listing each CDR3 protein once. The repertoire has 300,000 to 400,000 distinct CDR3 sequences, around 23% of them found once; the top ten carry 50% to 65%. This sequence was found in a woman in her forties or fifties with Graves' hyperthyroidism. The rearrangement links TRBV7-9 to TRBJ1-1; 11 nucleotides line up with TRBD1. Sequencing was performed on blood. The CDR3: CASRALTGTGGTEAFF. The CDR3 bases are TGTGCCAGCAGGGCACTCACCGGGACAGGGGGAACTGAAGCTTTCTTT.